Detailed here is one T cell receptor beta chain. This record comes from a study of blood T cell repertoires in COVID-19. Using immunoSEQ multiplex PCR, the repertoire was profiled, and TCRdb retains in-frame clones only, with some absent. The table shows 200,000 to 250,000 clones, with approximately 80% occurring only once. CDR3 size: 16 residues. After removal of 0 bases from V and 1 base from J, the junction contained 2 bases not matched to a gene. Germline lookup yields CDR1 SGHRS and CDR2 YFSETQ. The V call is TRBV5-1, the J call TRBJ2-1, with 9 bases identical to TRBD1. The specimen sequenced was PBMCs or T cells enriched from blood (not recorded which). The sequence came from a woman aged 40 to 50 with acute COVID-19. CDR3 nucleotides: TGCGCCAGCAGCTTGGGGACAGGGGTATCCTACAATGAGCAGTTCTTC. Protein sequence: CASSLGTGVSYNEQFF.